This entry concerns a single T cell receptor (beta chain). What it recognizes is unknown. This sample stems from a study of T cell responses to AZD1222 COVID-19 vaccine. Overall study findings and caveats: At baseline, just a handful of AZD1222 recipients tested seropositive. Elevations in Spike-specific TCR breadth and depth followed administration of two AZD1222 doses. Along spike, vaccine-associated CD4 TCRs were found throughout, with dominance at 160-218 and 743-854.

Sequencing was performed with immunoSEQ multiplex PCR; in TCRdb, only in-frame clones are kept and a portion is missing. The repertoire includes about 120,000 clones, approximately 83% of them detected once, and 1.5% to 2% sits in the top ten. The germline gives CDR1 SGHTA, CDR2 FQGTGA. Trimming pared 2 bases from V and 2 bases from J, leaving 14 bases between. The CDR3 runs 16 residues. The sequencing here drew on peripheral blood, taken on day 0 of AZD1222 vaccination. This TCR was sampled from an adult in good health. V usage is TRBV7-3 and J usage is TRBJ2-3, with no clear D. CDR3 nucleotide sequence: TGTGCCAGCAGCTTACGACCCCGTAAGACCACAGATACGCAGTATTTT. Translating it yields CASSLRPRKTTDTQYF.